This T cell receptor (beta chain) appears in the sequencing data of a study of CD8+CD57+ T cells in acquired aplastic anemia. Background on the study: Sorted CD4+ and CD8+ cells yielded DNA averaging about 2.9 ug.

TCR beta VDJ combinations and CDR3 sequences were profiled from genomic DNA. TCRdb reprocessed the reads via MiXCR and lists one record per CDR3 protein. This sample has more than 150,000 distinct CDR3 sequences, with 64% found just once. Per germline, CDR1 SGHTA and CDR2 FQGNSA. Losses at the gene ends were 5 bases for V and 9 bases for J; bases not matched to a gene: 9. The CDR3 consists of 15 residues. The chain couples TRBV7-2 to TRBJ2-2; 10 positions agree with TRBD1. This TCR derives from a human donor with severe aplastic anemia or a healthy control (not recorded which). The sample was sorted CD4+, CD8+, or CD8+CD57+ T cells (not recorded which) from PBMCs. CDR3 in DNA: TGTGCCAGCAGCCCCCGGACAGGGGGGAACCGGGAGCTGTTTTTT. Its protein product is CASSPRTGGNRELFF. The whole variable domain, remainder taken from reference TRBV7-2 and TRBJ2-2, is GAGVSQSPSNKVTEKGKDVELRCDPISGHTALYWYRQSLGQGLEFLIYFQGNSAPDKSGLPSDRFSAERTGGSVSTLTIQRTQQEDSAVYLCASSPRTGGNRELFFGEGSRLTVL.